What follows are 3 T cell receptor beta chains derived from one specimen sequenced in a study of cytomegalovirus exposure and HLA in healthy donors. The PCR used 60 Vbeta and 13 Jbeta primers. Only in-frame clones appear in the TCRdb table, and some are missing; sequencing was by immunoSEQ multiplex PCR. The sample shows over 150,000 clones, less than 90% of them seen only once. Material: PBMCs. These receptors were collected from a girl under three years old in good health and CMV-seronegative.

V gene TRBV7-9 combines with J gene TRBJ2-4; D is perhaps TRBD2 (5 bases). Germline CDR1 is SEHNR and CDR2 is FQNEAQ (reference sequence). V was trimmed by 5 bases and J by 0 bases, leaving 14 bases between them. The CDR3 is made up of 16 amino acids. The DNA for the CDR3 is TGTGCCAGCAGCGGGAAGCGGTCGAAAGCCAAAAACATTCAGTACTTC. Translated, it gives CASSGKRSKAKNIQYF.

Only a few counts were recorded for this clone. The CDR3 bases are TGTGCCAGCAGGATCGACGGGACTCTTGAAAAACTGTTTTTT. It yields the protein CASRIDGTLEKLFF. The rearrangement uses TRBV2 and TRBJ1-4, with D possibly TRBD1 on 5 matching bases. The CDR3 is made up of 14 amino acids. The V end was cut by 6 bases, the J end by 7 bases, with 15 bases between. Germline CDR1 SNHLY, CDR2 FYNNEI.

This clone has a single count. The V call is TRBV5-6, the J call TRBJ1-2, with a tentative D call TRBD1 (6 bases). CDR3 length: 15 residues. V was shortened by 5 bases and J by 2 bases, with 16 bases between the two germline ends. Germline V gene data show CDR1 as SGHDT and CDR2 as YYEEEE. This CDR3 reads CASRITGNLNYGYTF. In DNA, the CDR3 is TGTGCCAGCAGGATAACAGGGAACCTAAACTATGGCTACACCTTC.